This TCR beta chain appears in the sequencing data of a study of T-cell reconstitution after alpha-beta-depleted transplantation in children. Findings and caveats of the study: A year had passed since transplant, and T-cell counts and diversity by then came mostly from newly produced T cells. Expanded graft clones numbering several hundred reportedly gave rise to alpha-beta T cells about two months after transplant. Recipient T cells and thymic progenitors that survived gave rise to the high TCRbeta diversity observed at day 60 in some patients.

Unique molecular identifiers were incorporated when the TCRbeta library was constructed. TCRdb re-derived calls from the PCR reads in MiXCR, one entry per CDR3 protein. Here the sample spans about 900,000 distinct CDR3 sequences, about 31% being singletons. The V end was cut by 3 bases, the J end by 3 bases, with 10 bases between. This CDR3 is built from 14 residues. Germline CDR1 is SGHTA and CDR2 is FQGNSA. In regard to this clonotype: The target antigen is unknown.

The sample was PBMCs, mostly from graft donor cells, taken 360 days after TCRalphabeta/CD19-depleted stem cell transplant. The rearrangement joins TRBV7-2 to TRBJ2-3; D call uncertain. The receptor comes from a boy under two years old who had a stem cell transplant for SCID, so the T cells may come from the graft donor. CDR3 DNA sequence: TGTGCCAGCAGCTTCGGACCTGTAACAGATACGCAGTATTTT. This sequence encodes CASSFGPVTDTQYF. Full variable domain (outside the CDR3, taken from reference TRBV7-2 and TRBJ2-3): GAGVSQSPSNKVTEKGKDVELRCDPISGHTALYWYRQSLGQGLEFLIYFQGNSAPDKSGLPSDRFSAERTGGSVSTLTIQRTQQEDSAVYLCASSFGPVTDTQYFGPGTRLTVL.